The rows below give T cell receptor beta chains drawn from one sample of a study of cytomegalovirus exposure and HLA in healthy donors. The protocol was immunoSEQ multiplex PCR, while the TCRdb copy is restricted to in-frame clones and leaves out a portion. The table has over 150,000 clones, roughly four fifths seen once. Sequenced material: PBMCs. All receptors come from a woman between 50 and 59 years old in good health and CMV-seronegative. The CDR3 runs from the conserved cysteine through the conserved F or W. Fields, in order: J gene, V gene, D gene, clone size, CDR3 DNA, CDR3 protein. The D gene is left open where the match is weak. Clone size is not always given. Where it is, it says once, few, many or a class for expanded clones.

>TRBJ2-1|TRBV9|TRBD2|.
TGTGCCAGCAGCGCGGGACTAGCGGAACAGCAGTTCTTC
CASSAGLAEQQFF
>TRBJ2-5|TRBV2|TRBD2|.
TGTGCCAGCAGTGAAGAAGCGGGGGGGCCAGAGACCCAGTACTTC
CASSEEAGGPETQYF
>TRBJ2-1|TRBV6-6|.|.
TGTGCCAGCAGAACAGCACTAGGGTCCTACAATGAGCAGTTCTTC
CASRTALGSYNEQFF
>TRBJ1-3|TRBV4-2|.|.
TGTGCCAGCAGCCAATCAGGGACTGGAAACACCATATATTTT
CASSQSGTGNTIYF
>TRBJ1-6|TRBV30|.|.
TGTGCCTGGCGAGCCGGGAACAATAATTCACCCCTCCACTTT
CAWRAGNNNSPLHF
>TRBJ2-1|TRBV7-9|TRBD2|.
TGTGCCAGCAGCCCTAGCGGGGGGCAGAATGAGCAGTTCTTC
CASSPSGGQNEQFF
>TRBJ2-1|TRBV28|TRBD1|few
TGTGCCAGCAGTACACCGACAGGGGGCGCGTTTAATGAGCAGTTCTTC
CASSTPTGGAFNEQFF
>TRBJ1-2|TRBV14|.|few
TGTGCCAGCAGCCAAGCCCAGGTCTATGGCTACACCTTC
CASSQAQVYGYTF
>TRBJ2-3|TRBV7-9|.|.
TGTGCCAGCAGCCCTTTCGGGGGGCCCCCGAATACGCAGTATTTT
CASSPFGGPPNTQYF
>TRBJ2-7|TRBV7-9|.|.
TGTTCCAGCAGCTTAGACAGCAACTCCTACGAGCAGTACTTC
CSSSLDSNSYEQYF
>TRBJ2-5|TRBV13|TRBD2|.
TGTGCCAGCAGCTTCGGGCGGGAGAGGATCCAAGAGACCCAGTACTTC
CASSFGRERIQETQYF
>TRBJ1-1|TRBV11-1|TRBD1|.
TGTGCCAGCAGCCAACGGACAGGGGGCGTTGGCACTGAAGCTTTCTTT
CASSQRTGGVGTEAFF
>TRBJ2-7|TRBV15|.|.
TGTGCCACCCGCGCGGGACAGCAATCCTACGAGCAGTACTTC
CATRAGQQSYEQYF
>TRBJ1-5|TRBV5-5|.|.
TGTGCCAGCAGCTTGCACTCTTCCGGGGGGCCGAGCAATCAGCCCCAGCATTTT
CASSLHSSGGPSNQPQHF
>TRBJ1-3|TRBV18|.|.
TGTGCCAGCTCAGAACAGAGGCCTGGCGGGGGCACTGGAAACACCATATATTTT
CASSEQRPGGGTGNTIYF
>TRBJ2-3|TRBV10-3|TRBD2|once
TGTGCCATCAAGGGAGGGCGTGAAGGGGAGGGCACAGATACGCAGTATTTT
CAIKGGREGEGTDTQYF
>TRBJ2-1|TRBV15|.|once
TGTGCCACCAGCAAAACAGTCTACAATGAGCAGTTCTTC
CATSKTVYNEQFF
>TRBJ1-5|TRBV18|TRBD1|.
TGTGCCAGCTCACCGGACAGGAATCAGCCCCAGCATTTT
CASSPDRNQPQHF
>TRBJ2-7|TRBV11-2|TRBD1|.
TGTGCCAGCAGCCCCTTGACAGGGGGCTACGAGCAGTACTTC
CASSPLTGGYEQYF
>TRBJ2-5|TRBV9|.|.
TGTGCCAGCAGCCTAACGGGGGCGGGGGAAGAGACCCAGTACTTC
CASSLTGAGEETQYF
>TRBJ2-2|TRBV6-4|.|once
TGTGCCAGCAGTGATAAGAACACCGGGGAGCTGTTTTTT
CASSDKNTGELFF
>TRBJ1-5|TRBV6-5|TRBD1|.
TGTGCCAGCAGATTCAAACAGGGGAGCAATCAGCCCCAGCATTTT
CASRFKQGSNQPQHF
>TRBJ1-3|TRBV7-6|.|once
TGTGCCAGCAGCCTAACAGGGACCCACTCTGGAAACACCATATATTTT
CASSLTGTHSGNTIYF
>TRBJ1-2|TRBV5-4|TRBD1|.
TGTGCCAGCACCAAAGACAGGGGGCACGGCTATGGCTACACCTTC
CASTKDRGHGYGYTF
>TRBJ1-5|TRBV9|.|few
TGTGCCAGCAGCGTACGGGGCAATCAGCCCCAGCATTTT
CASSVRGNQPQHF
>TRBJ2-2|TRBV7-9|.|once
TGTGCCAGCAGCTTATCAAGGGGCACCGGGGAGCTGTTTTTT
CASSLSRGTGELFF
>TRBJ1-5|TRBV28|TRBD1|few
TGTGCCAGCAGCCAGGGTGGGGCCCGACAGGGTGGGGATCAGCCCCAGCATTTT
CASSQGGARQGGDQPQHF
>TRBJ2-2|TRBV6-6|TRBD1|.
TGTGCCAGCAGTCGACAGGGGGCTAACGGGGAGCTGTTTTTT
CASSRQGANGELFF
>TRBJ2-7|TRBV11-2|TRBD1|.
TGTGCCAGCAGCTCGATTCCGGGACAGGGGGGGGGCTACGAGCAGTACTTC
CASSSIPGQGGGYEQYF
>TRBJ1-2|TRBV4-3|.|.
TGCGCCAGCAGCCTCTCACCCAGACCAACGGAGGGCTACACCTTT
CASSLSPRPTEGYTF
>TRBJ2-7|TRBV2|TRBD1|once
TGTGCCAGCAGGTTCCGGGACAGAGGCTACGAGCAGTACTTC
CASRFRDRGYEQYF
>TRBJ2-2|TRBV2|.|.
TGTGCCAGCGGGGGCCATAACACCGGGGAGCTGTTTTTT
CASGGHNTGELFF
>TRBJ1-3|TRBV5-1|TRBD1|.
TGCGCCAGCAGCAGTTCCGGGACAGGGAGCTCTGGAAACACCATATATTTT
CASSSSGTGSSGNTIYF
>TRBJ2-1|TRBV5-1|TRBD1|.
TGCGCCAGCAGCTCAGGCCGGGACAGGTGGAGGGATGAGCAGTTCTTC
CASSSGRDRWRDEQFF
>TRBJ1-4|TRBV5-1|TRBD1|.
TGCGCCAGCAGCCTGGACAGGGCTGAAAAACTGTTTTTT
CASSLDRAEKLFF
>TRBJ2-2|TRBV27|TRBD1|.
TGTGCCAGCAGTTTGACAGGGGTCACCGGGGAGCTGTTTTTT
CASSLTGVTGELFF
>TRBJ2-5|TRBV5-6|.|.
TGTGCCAGCGATCGAGAGTCGGAGACCCAGTACTTC
CASDRESETQYF
>TRBJ1-2|TRBV7-9|.|.
TGTGCCAGCAGCTCAGGACAGAGTGATTTCTATGGCTACACCTTC
CASSSGQSDFYGYTF
>TRBJ2-3|TRBV9|TRBD2|.
TGTGCCAGCAGCGTGGACGGGACTAGCGGCACAGATACGCAGTATTTT
CASSVDGTSGTDTQYF
>TRBJ2-5|TRBV11-2|TRBD2|.
TGTGCCAGCAGCTTAGGGGCGTCTAGCGGGAGTAGTCAGACCCAGTACTTC
CASSLGASSGSSQTQYF
>TRBJ1-1|TRBV28|.|few
TGTGCCAGCCTCGGGGTGAACACTGAAGCTTTCTTT
CASLGVNTEAFF
>TRBJ2-7|TRBV18|TRBD1|.
TGTGCCAGCTCACCGGGACAGGGGCCGGGCTACGAGCAGTACTTC
CASSPGQGPGYEQYF
>TRBJ2-7|TRBV9|.|few
TGTGCCAGCAGCGTAGCCGATCTGGGCCTCGAGCAGTACTTC
CASSVADLGLEQYF
>TRBJ2-5|TRBV9|.|.
TGTGCCAGCAGCGTAAGTGGGAGTGAGACCCAGTACTTC
CASSVSGSETQYF
>TRBJ2-1|TRBV11-3|TRBD2|.
TGTGCCAGCAGCTTAGGGACTAGCGGAGGAAACTACAATGAGCAGTTCTTC
CASSLGTSGGNYNEQFF
>TRBJ1-2|TRBV29-1|TRBD1|.
TGCAGCGTGGCCTCCGGGACAGACTATGTGGGCTACACCTTC
CSVASGTDYVGYTF
>TRBJ2-7|TRBV28|TRBD2|.
TGTGCCAGCAGTCGAAGTTCCTCGGGACTAGCATACGAGCAGTACTTC
CASSRSSSGLAYEQYF
>TRBJ2-5|TRBV19|TRBD2|.
TGTGCCAGTGGGTTTCAGCGGGGGACCCAGTACTTC
CASGFQRGTQYF
>TRBJ1-1|TRBV11-2|.|.
TGTGCCAGCAGCTTTTCGGGGGGGTCTGAAGCTTTCTTT
CASSFSGGSEAFF
>TRBJ2-7|TRBV4-2|TRBD2|.
TGTGCCAGCAGCCCAACGGGGGAGGGAGGCTACGAGCAGTACTTC
CASSPTGEGGYEQYF
>TRBJ1-1|TRBV5-1|.|.
TGCGCCAGCAGCTTGGCCAGGTGGTCGTGGAACACTGAAGCTTTCTTT
CASSLARWSWNTEAFF
>TRBJ2-5|TRBV4-3|.|.
TGCGCCAGCAGCCCGGGACTCCTCGGAGGGGAGACCCAGTACTTC
CASSPGLLGGETQYF
>TRBJ2-7|TRBV29-1|.|.
TGCAGCGTTGGACGGGGGGCCCACGAGCAGTACTTC
CSVGRGAHEQYF
>TRBJ2-2|TRBV5-1|.|.
TGCGCCAGCAGCTTGGATGCAGGGTCCGGGGAGCTGTTTTTT
CASSLDAGSGELFF